These 3 T cell receptor beta chains were all obtained from the same sample, sequenced in a study of cytomegalovirus exposure and HLA in healthy donors (dated by TCRdb to 2016 to 2017). The protocol used for the library was the immunoSEQ multiplex PCR assay. For the multiplex PCR, a mixture combining 60 forward primers for TCR Vbeta segments and 13 reverse primers for TCR Jbeta segments was used. The table was pulled from immuneACCESS by TCRdb, which kept in-frame rearrangements only. Such tables lose some clones; where checked, under half of the loss comes from unresolved V genes, and the rest has no known cause. This sample lists over 150,000 clones; roughly 76% were detected once. The ten largest clones take up about 2.5% of the sample. Material for sequencing was PBMCs. These receptors were obtained from a male donor in good health and CMV-seronegative.

V gene TRBV12-5 combines with J gene TRBJ1-3; D remains ambiguous. Germline V gene data show CDR1 as LGHNT and CDR2 as FRNRAP. The CDR3 is 16 residues long. The germline V and J ends were trimmed by 4 bases and 0 bases, with 13 bases remaining between them. The CDR3 protein is CASGWIPGSSGNTIYF. The CDR3 DNA sequence: TGTGCTAGTGGTTGGATCCCGGGAAGCTCTGGAAACACCATATATTTT.

The rearrangement uses TRBV7-9 and TRBJ2-1; 8 bases are a match to TRBD2. CDR1 SEHNR and CDR2 FQNEAQ come from the germline V gene (reference sequence). The V gene end was trimmed by 11 bases and the J gene end by 6 bases; junction bases not matched to a gene: 9. CDR3 length: 13 amino acids. In DNA form, the CDR3 reads TGTGCCGCCTCCGGGGGGGCGGCCAATGAGCAGTTCTTC. Its translation is CAASGGAANEQFF. Filled out from reference TRBV7-9 and TRBJ2-1, the complete variable domain reads DTGVSQNPRHKITKRGQNVTFRCDPISEHNRLYWYRQTLGQGPEFLTYFQNEAQLEKSRLLSDRFSAERPKGSFSTLEIQRTEQGDSAMYLCAASGGAANEQFFGPGTRLTVL.

The chain combines TRBV18 with TRBJ1-4; 10 positions match TRBD1. Looked up from germline, CDR1 is KGHSH and CDR2 is LQKENI. V lost 2 bases, J lost 7 bases, and 4 bases stayed unmatched. The CDR3 runs to 15 residues. The CDR3 DNA follows: TGTGCCAGCTCACCAAGGGACAGGGGAGGTGAAAAACTGTTTTTT. This gives the protein CASSPRDRGGEKLFF.